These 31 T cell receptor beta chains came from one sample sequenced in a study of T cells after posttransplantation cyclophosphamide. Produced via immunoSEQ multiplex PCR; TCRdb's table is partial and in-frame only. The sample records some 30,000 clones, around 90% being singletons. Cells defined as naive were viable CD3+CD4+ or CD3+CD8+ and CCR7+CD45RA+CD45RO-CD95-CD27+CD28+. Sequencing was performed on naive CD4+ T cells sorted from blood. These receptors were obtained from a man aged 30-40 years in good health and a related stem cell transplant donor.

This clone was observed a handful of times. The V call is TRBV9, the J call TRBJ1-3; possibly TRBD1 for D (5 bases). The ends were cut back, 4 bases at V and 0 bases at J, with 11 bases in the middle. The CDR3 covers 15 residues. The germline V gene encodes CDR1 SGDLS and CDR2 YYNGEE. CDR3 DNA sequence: TGTGCCAGCAGCCCCCGCGGGGGCTCTGGAAACACCATATATTTT. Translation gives CASSPRGGSGNTIYF.

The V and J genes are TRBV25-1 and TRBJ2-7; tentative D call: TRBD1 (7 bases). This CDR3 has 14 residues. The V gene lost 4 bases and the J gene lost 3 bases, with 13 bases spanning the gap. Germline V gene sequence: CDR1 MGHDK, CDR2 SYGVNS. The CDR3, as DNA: TGTGCCAGCAGTGCCCCAGGGGGGCTCTACGAGCAGTACTTC. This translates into CASSAPGGLYEQYF.

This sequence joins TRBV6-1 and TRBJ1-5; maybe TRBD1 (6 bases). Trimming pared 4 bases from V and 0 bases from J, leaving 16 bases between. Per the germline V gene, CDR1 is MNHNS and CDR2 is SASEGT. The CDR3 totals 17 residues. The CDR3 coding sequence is TGTGCCAGCAGTGCCATGACAGGCTCTAGTAGCAATCAGCCCCAGCATTTT. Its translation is CASSAMTGSSSNQPQHF.

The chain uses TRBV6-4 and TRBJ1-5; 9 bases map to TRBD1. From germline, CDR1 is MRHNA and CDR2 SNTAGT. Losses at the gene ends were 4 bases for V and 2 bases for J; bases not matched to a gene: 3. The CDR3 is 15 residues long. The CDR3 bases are TGTGCCAGCAGTGCCGACAGGGGGTGCAATCAGCCCCAGCATTTT. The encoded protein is CASSADRGCNQPQHF.

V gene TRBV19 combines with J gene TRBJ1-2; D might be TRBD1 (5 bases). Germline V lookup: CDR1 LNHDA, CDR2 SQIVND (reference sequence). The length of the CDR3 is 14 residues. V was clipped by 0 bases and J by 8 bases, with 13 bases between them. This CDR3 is CASSIDGAGAGYTF. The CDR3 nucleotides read TGTGCCAGTAGTATAGATGGGGCGGGAGCCGGCTACACCTTC.

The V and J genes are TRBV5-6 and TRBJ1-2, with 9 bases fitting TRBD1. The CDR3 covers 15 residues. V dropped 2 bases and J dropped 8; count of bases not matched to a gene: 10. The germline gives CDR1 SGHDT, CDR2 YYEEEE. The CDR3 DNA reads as TGTGCCAGCAGCTTTCCCGGGACAGGGAGAGGCGGCTACACCTTC. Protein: CASSFPGTGRGGYTF.

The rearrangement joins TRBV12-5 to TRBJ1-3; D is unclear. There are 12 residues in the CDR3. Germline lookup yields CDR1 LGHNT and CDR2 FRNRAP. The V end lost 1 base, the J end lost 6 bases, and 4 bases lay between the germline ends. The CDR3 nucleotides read TGTGCTAGTGGTTTGGCCCAAAACACCATATATTTT. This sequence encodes CASGLAQNTIYF. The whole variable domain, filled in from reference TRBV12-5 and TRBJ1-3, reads DARVTQTPRHKVTEMGQEVTMRCQPILGHNTVFWYRQTMMQGLELLAYFRNRAPLDDSGMPKDRFSAEMPDATLATLKIQPSEPRDSAVYFCASGLAQNTIYFGEGSWLTVV.

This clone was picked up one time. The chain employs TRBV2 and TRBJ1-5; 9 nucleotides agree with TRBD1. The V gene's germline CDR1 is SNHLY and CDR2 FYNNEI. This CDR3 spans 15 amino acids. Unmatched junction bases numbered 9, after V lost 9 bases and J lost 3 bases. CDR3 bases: TGTGCCAGTAACGGACAGGGGTTGGTCAATCAGCCCCAGCATTTT. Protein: CASNGQGLVNQPQHF.

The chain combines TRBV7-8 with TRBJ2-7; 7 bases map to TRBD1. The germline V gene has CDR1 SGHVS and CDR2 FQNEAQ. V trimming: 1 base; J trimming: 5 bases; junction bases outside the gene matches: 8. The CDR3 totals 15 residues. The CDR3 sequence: CASSLGQGRKDEQYF. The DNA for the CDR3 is TGTGCCAGCAGCTTAGGACAGGGTCGTAAAGACGAGCAGTACTTC.

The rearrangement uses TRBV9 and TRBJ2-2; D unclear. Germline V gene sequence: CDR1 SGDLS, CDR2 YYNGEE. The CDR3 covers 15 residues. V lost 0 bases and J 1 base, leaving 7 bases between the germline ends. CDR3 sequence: CASSVGHMNTGELFF. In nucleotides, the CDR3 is TGTGCCAGCAGCGTAGGGCACATGAACACCGGGGAGCTGTTTTTT.

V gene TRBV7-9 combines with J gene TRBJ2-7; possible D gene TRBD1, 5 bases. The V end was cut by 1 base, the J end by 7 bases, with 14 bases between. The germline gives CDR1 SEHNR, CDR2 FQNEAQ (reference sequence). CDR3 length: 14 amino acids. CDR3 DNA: TGTGCCAGCAGCTTAGTAGCCAGGGTAGGGGAGCAGTACTTC. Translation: CASSLVARVGEQYF.

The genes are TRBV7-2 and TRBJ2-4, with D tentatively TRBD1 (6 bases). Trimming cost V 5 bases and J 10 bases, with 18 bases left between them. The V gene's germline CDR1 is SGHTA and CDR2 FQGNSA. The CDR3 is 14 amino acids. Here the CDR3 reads CASSPVQGPGIQYF. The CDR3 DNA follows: TGTGCCAGCAGCCCCGTACAGGGACCCGGGATTCAGTACTTC.

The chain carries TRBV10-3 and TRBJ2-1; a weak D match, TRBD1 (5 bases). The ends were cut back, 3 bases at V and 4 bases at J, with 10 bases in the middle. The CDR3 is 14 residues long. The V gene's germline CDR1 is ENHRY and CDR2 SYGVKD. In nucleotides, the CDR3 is TGTGCCATCAGTGATCGGACAAAGTACAATGAGCAGTTCTTC. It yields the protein CAISDRTKYNEQFF.

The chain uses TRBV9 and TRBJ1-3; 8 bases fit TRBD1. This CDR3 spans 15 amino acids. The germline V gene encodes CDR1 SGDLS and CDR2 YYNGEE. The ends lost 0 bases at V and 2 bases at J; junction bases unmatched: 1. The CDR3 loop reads CASSVETGAGNTIYF. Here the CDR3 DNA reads TGTGCCAGCAGCGTAGAGACAGGGGCTGGAAACACCATATATTTT.

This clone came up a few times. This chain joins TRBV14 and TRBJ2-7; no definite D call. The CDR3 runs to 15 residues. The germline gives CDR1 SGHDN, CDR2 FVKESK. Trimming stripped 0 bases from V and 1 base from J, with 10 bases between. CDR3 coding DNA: TGTGCCAGCAGCCAAGACTGGAGCAGATCCTACGAGCAGTACTTC. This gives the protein CASSQDWSRSYEQYF.

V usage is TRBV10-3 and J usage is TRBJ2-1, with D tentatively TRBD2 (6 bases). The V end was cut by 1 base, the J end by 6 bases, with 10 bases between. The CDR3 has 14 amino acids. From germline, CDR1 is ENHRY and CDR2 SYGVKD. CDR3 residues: CAISEWRGGNEQFF. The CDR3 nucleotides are TGTGCCATCAGTGAGTGGCGGGGTGGCAATGAGCAGTTCTTC.

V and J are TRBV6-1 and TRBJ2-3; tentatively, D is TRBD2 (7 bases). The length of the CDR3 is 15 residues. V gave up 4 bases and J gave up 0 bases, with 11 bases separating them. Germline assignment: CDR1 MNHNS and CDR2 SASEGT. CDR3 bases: TGTGCCAGCAGTGGGGGGGGCTCTAGCACAGATACGCAGTATTTT. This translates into CASSGGGSSTDTQYF.

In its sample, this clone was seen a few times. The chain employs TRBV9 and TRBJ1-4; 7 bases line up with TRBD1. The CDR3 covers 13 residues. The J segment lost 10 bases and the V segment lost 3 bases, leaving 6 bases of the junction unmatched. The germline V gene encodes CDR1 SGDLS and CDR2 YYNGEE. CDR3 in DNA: TGTGCCAGCAGCGCAAAAACAGGGGCAAAACTGTTTTTT. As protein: CASSAKTGAKLFF.

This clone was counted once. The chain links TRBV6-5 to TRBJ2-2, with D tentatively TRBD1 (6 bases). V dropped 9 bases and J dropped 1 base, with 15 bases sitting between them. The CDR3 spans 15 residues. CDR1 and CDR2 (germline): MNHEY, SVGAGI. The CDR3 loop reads CASGQSYGNTGELFF. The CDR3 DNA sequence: TGTGCCAGTGGACAGTCCTACGGGAACACCGGGGAGCTGTTTTTT.

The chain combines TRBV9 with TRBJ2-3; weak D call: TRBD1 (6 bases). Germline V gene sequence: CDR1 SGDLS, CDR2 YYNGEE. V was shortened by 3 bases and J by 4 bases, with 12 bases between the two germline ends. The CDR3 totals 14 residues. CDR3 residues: CASSALGAADTQYF. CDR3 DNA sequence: TGTGCCAGCAGCGCGTTGGGGGCGGCAGATACGCAGTATTTT.

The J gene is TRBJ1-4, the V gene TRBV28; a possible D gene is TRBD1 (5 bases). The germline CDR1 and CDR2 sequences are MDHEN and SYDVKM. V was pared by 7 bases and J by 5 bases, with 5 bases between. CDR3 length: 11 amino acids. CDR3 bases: TGTGCCAGCAAGGGGAATGAAAAACTGTTTTTT. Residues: CASKGNEKLFF.

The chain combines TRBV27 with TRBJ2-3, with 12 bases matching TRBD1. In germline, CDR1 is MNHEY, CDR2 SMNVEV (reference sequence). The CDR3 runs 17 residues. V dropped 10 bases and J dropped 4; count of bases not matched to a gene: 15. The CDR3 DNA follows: TGTGCCACCTCCCCGGGACAGGGGGCGCGAATCGCAGATACGCAGTATTTT. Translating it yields CATSPGQGARIADTQYF.

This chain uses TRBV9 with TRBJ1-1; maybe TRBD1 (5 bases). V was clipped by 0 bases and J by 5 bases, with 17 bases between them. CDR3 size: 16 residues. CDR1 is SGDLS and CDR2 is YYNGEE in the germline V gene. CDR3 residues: CASSVVGPGGGTEAFF. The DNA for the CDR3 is TGTGCCAGCAGCGTAGTCGGACCCGGGGGTGGTACTGAAGCTTTCTTT.

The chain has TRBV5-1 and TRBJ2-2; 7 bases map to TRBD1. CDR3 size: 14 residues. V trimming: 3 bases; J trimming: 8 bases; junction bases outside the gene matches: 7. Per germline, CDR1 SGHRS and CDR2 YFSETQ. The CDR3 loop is CASSSGTEMGELFF. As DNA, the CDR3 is TGCGCCAGCAGCTCCGGGACAGAGATGGGGGAGCTGTTTTTT.

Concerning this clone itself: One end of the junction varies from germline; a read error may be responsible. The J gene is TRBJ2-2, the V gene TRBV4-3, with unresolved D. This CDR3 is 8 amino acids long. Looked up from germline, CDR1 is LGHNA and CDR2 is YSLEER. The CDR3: CASSPSGF. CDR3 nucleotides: TGCGCCAGCAGCCCAAGTGGCTTT.

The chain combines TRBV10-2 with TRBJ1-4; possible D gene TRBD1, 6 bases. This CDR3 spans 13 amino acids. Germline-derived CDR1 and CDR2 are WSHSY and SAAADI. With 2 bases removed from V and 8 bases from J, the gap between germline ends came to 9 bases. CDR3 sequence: CASSEIRGEKLFF. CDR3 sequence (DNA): TGCGCCAGCAGTGAGATAAGGGGGGAAAAACTGTTTTTT.

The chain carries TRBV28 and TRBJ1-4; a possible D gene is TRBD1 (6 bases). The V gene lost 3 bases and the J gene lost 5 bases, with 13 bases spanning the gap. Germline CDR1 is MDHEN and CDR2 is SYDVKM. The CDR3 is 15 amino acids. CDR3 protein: CASSFRSGANEKLFF. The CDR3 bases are TGTGCCAGCAGTTTCAGGTCAGGGGCAAATGAAAAACTGTTTTTT.

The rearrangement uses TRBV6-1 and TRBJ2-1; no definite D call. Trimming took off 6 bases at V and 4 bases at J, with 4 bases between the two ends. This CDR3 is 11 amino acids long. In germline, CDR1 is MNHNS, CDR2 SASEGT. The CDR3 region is CASRAYNEQFF. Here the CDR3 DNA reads TGTGCCAGCAGAGCTTACAATGAGCAGTTCTTC.

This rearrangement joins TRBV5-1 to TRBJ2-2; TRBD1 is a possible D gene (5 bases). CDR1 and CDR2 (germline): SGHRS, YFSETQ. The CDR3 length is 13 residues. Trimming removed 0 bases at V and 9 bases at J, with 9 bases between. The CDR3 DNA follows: TGCGCCAGCAGCTTGGAGGGGAACCGGGAGCTGTTTTTT. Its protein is CASSLEGNRELFF.

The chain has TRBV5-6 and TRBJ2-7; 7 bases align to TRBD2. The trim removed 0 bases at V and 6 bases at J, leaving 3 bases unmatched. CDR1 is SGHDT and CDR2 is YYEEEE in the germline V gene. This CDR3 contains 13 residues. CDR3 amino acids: CASSLVRGFEQYF. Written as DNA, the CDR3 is TGTGCCAGCAGCTTGGTGCGGGGGTTCGAGCAGTACTTC.

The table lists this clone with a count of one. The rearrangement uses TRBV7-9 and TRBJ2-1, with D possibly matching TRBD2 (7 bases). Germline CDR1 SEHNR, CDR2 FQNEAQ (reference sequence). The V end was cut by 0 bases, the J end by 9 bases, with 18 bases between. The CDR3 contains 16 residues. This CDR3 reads CASSLAAGAHTREQFF. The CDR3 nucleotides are TGTGCCAGCAGCTTAGCGGCGGGGGCCCATACTCGTGAGCAGTTCTTC.